The next 21 T cell receptor beta chains were all read from a single sample in a study of blood T cell repertoires in COVID-19. Produced via immunoSEQ multiplex PCR; TCRdb's table is partial and in-frame only. The profile shows fewer than 400,000 clones, 85% of them singletons. The sequenced sample was peripheral blood. The receptors were sampled from a woman aged 18-29 years with acute or convalescent COVID-19.

The V gene is TRBV5-1, the J gene TRBJ2-5; no firm D call. This CDR3 region has 12 residues. The germline V gene encodes CDR1 SGHRS and CDR2 YFSETQ. Trimming shortened V by 1 base and J by 3 bases, and 4 bases separated the two germline ends. The CDR3 spells CASSLTEETQYF. CDR3 coding DNA: TGCGCCAGCAGCTTGACTGAAGAGACCCAGTACTTC.

The chain links TRBV9 to TRBJ1-4, with unresolved D. Per germline, CDR1 SGDLS and CDR2 YYNGEE. V shed 3 bases and J shed 3 bases, with 12 bases lying between them. This CDR3 has 15 amino acids. CDR3 loop: CASSDPASANEKLFF. The CDR3, as DNA: TGTGCCAGCAGCGACCCAGCGTCAGCTAATGAAAAACTGTTTTTT.

The V gene is TRBV19, the J gene TRBJ1-5; possible D gene TRBD1, 5 bases. V was trimmed by 3 bases and J by 4 bases, leaving 13 bases between them. CDR1 is LNHDA, CDR2 SQIVND, per germline (reference sequence). CDR3 length: 15 amino acids. The CDR3 nucleotides are TGTGCCAGTAGTATCCAAGCGGGGGGTAATCAGCCCCAGCATTTT. Its protein is CASSIQAGGNQPQHF.

J is TRBJ1-1 and V is TRBV6-5; tentative D call: TRBD1 (5 bases). V was pared by 0 bases and J by 8 bases, with 13 bases between. Germline values: CDR1 MNHEY, CDR2 SVGAGI. CDR3 length: 14 residues. CDR3 region: CASSYSAGRTEAFF. CDR3 DNA: TGTGCCAGCAGTTACTCCGCAGGGCGTACCGAAGCTTTCTTT.

The CDR3 sequence: CASSLARSEQFF. The CDR3 region has the DNA TGTGCCAGCAGCTTAGCCCGGAGTGAGCAGTTCTTC. V and J are TRBV11-1 and TRBJ2-1, with no clear D. The V end was cut by 0 bases, the J end by 9 bases, with 6 bases between. CDR3 size: 12 residues. CDR1 is SGHAT and CDR2 is FQDESV in the germline V gene (reference sequence).

This chain joins TRBV5-6 and TRBJ2-3; D possibly corresponds to TRBD2 (5 bases). This CDR3 contains 11 residues. With 4 bases removed from V and 9 bases from J, the gap between germline ends came to 9 bases. Germline V CDR1 and CDR2: SGHDT, YYEEEE. This CDR3 is CASSRTGTQYF. The DNA for the CDR3 is TGTGCCAGCAGCAGGACTGGGACGCAGTATTTT.

This clone has only one observation. The J gene is TRBJ2-2, the V gene TRBV7-3, with D maybe TRBD1 (5 bases). Germline loops: CDR1 SGHTA, CDR2 FQGTGA. Deletions cut 2 bases from V and 1 base from J, with 11 bases between. The CDR3 extends over 16 amino acids. CDR3 amino acids: CASSLLGQQNTGELFF. The CDR3 DNA reads as TGTGCCAGCAGCTTACTGGGGCAGCAGAACACCGGGGAGCTGTTTTTT.

Here the CDR3 reads CASSYGGGANQPQHF. Here the CDR3 DNA reads TGTGCCAGCAGTTATGGGGGAGGGGCCAATCAGCCCCAGCATTTT. The rearrangement uses TRBV6-5 and TRBJ1-5; tentative D call: TRBD1 (5 bases). V lost 3 bases and J lost 3, with 12 bases in between. CDR1 and CDR2 (germline): MNHEY, SVGAGI. This CDR3 contains 15 residues.

This chain joins TRBV28 and TRBJ1-1; the D gene is possibly TRBD1 (6 bases). The V gene's germline CDR1 is MDHEN and CDR2 SYDVKM. V was pared by 7 bases and J by 5 bases, with 17 bases between. CDR3 length equals 14 residues. The chain's CDR3 is CASILGGGGTEAFF. The CDR3 DNA reads as TGTGCCAGCATTCTTGGTGGGGGCGGAACTGAAGCTTTCTTT.

V gene TRBV28 combines with J gene TRBJ2-7, with a tentative D call TRBD2 (5 bases). The CDR3 spans 15 residues. Trimming removed 6 bases from V and 4 bases from J, with 19 bases in between. The germline gives CDR1 MDHEN, CDR2 SYDVKM. This chain's CDR3 is CASSPEGRPIYEQYF. CDR3 sequence (DNA): TGTGCCAGCAGCCCTGAGGGTAGGCCCATATACGAGCAGTACTTC. Drawing the rest from reference TRBV28 and TRBJ2-7, the complete variable domain is DVKVTQSSRYLVKRTGEKVFLECVQDMDHENMFWYRQDPGLGLRLIYFSYDVKMKEKGDIPEGYSVSREKKERFSLILESASTNQTSMYLCASSPEGRPIYEQYFGPGTRLTVT.

The V gene is TRBV5-6, the J gene TRBJ2-1, with 10 nucleotides matching TRBD2. The V segment lost 4 bases and the J segment 8 bases; nucleotides outside the gene matches: 6. Germline values: CDR1 SGHDT, CDR2 YYEEEE. The CDR3 is made up of 14 amino acids. The CDR3 bases are TGTGCCAGCAGCCTAGCGGGAGTCGTCTATGAGCAGTTCTTC. This gives the protein CASSLAGVVYEQFF. Based on the CDR3 plus reference TRBV5-6 and TRBJ2-1, the full variable domain is DAGVTQSPTHLIKTRGQQVTLRCSPKSGHDTVSWYQQALGQGPQFIFQYYEEEERQRGNFPDRFSGHQFPNYSSELNVNALLLGDSALYLCASSLAGVVYEQFFGPGTRLTVL.

About this clone itself: One end of the junction is discordant with germline, which a read error may explain. The chain links TRBV5-1 to TRBJ2-3; 12 bases line up with TRBD1. The germline V gene encodes CDR1 SGHRS and CDR2 YFSETQ. The CDR3 has 16 amino acids. As DNA, the CDR3 is TGCGCCAGCAGCACACCCGGGACAGGGGGCACGGATACGCAGTATTTT. This codes for CASSTPGTGGTDTQYF.

The chain couples TRBV5-6 to TRBJ1-6; 9 bases are a match to TRBD1. J gave up 10 bases and V 5 bases, and 13 bases lay outside the gene matches. The germline V gene encodes CDR1 SGHDT and CDR2 YYEEEE. The CDR3 covers 16 residues. The CDR3 loop is CASRLSSRTGDSPLHF. In nucleotides, the CDR3 is TGTGCCAGCAGACTGTCCAGCAGGACAGGGGACTCACCCCTCCACTTT.

This rearrangement joins TRBV2 to TRBJ1-3; D may be TRBD1 (5 bases). The CDR3 is made up of 12 amino acids. CDR1 and CDR2 from the germline V gene are SNHLY and FYNNEI. The V and J ends lost 10 bases and 2 bases respectively, with 9 bases between them. The CDR3 DNA sequence: TGTGCCATCGGGACTCCTGGAAACACCATATATTTT. Translating it yields CAIGTPGNTIYF.

The chain joins TRBV6-5 to TRBJ1-5, with D possibly matching TRBD1 (6 bases). Germline CDR1 MNHEY, CDR2 SVGAGI. The V gene lost 6 bases and the J gene lost 6 bases, with 15 bases spanning the gap. The CDR3 is 14 residues long. The CDR3 DNA reads as TGTGCCAGCAGCTGGGGGGGGCCGGGTCAGCCCCAGCATTTT. Amino acid sequence: CASSWGGPGQPQHF.

CDR3 region: CASSMARGRETQYF. For the CDR3, the DNA is TGTGCCAGTAGTATGGCGAGGGGGCGAGAGACCCAGTACTTC. The V and J genes are TRBV19 and TRBJ2-5; 7 positions match TRBD1. Trimming at V came to 3 bases and at J to 4 bases, leaving 5 bases not matched to a gene. From germline, CDR1 is LNHDA and CDR2 SQIVND (reference sequence). CDR3 length equals 14 residues.

The genes are TRBV4-2 and TRBJ1-2, with TRBD1 identical over 12 bases. Germline V lookup: CDR1 LGHNA, CDR2 YNFKEQ. Trimming removed 2 bases from V and 4 bases from J; junction bases left unmatched: 11. The CDR3 totals 18 residues. CDR3 nucleotide sequence: TGTGCCAGCAGCCAATTATCCGGGACAGGGGGCCTAGTCTATGGCTACACCTTC. Its protein product is CASSQLSGTGGLVYGYTF.

The V and J genes are TRBV7-9 and TRBJ1-4; TRBD1 aligns across 9 bases. This CDR3 has 14 residues. CDR1 and CDR2 from the germline V gene are SEHNR and FQNEAQ (reference sequence). The V segment lost 4 bases and the J segment 5 bases; nucleotides outside the gene matches: 2. For the CDR3, the DNA is TGTGCCAGCAGCTGGACAGGGGAGAATGAAAAACTGTTTTTT. Its translation: CASSWTGENEKLFF.

V usage is TRBV29-1 and J usage is TRBJ1-2; 8 bases map to TRBD1. Germline values: CDR1 SQVTM, CDR2 ANQGSEA. The trim removed 6 bases at V and 4 bases at J, leaving 7 bases unmatched. This CDR3 contains 13 residues. The CDR3 region has the DNA TGCAGCGTAATGGACAGGGCGATCTATGGCTACACCTTC. It specifies CSVMDRAIYGYTF.

This chain links TRBV30 with TRBJ2-7, with 9 bases lining up with TRBD2. From germline, CDR1 is GTSNPN and CDR2 SVGIG (reference sequence). The length of the CDR3 is 15 residues. Trimming removed 1 base from V and 2 bases from J; junction bases left unmatched: 6. Written as DNA, the CDR3 is TGTGCCTGGAGTGGACGAGCGGGGGGTACCTACGAGCAGTACTTC. Its translation: CAWSGRAGGTYEQYF.

The table lists this clone with a few counts. DNA for the CDR3: TGTGCCACCTCCCAGGAGGACAGGGGGGGCACTGAAGCTTTCTTT. It codes for CATSQEDRGGTEAFF. The rearrangement uses TRBV10-3 and TRBJ1-1; 10 positions agree with TRBD1. The CDR3 is made up of 15 amino acids. The V gene end was trimmed by 10 bases and the J gene end by 4 bases; junction bases not matched to a gene: 12. In germline, CDR1 is ENHRY, CDR2 SYGVKD.